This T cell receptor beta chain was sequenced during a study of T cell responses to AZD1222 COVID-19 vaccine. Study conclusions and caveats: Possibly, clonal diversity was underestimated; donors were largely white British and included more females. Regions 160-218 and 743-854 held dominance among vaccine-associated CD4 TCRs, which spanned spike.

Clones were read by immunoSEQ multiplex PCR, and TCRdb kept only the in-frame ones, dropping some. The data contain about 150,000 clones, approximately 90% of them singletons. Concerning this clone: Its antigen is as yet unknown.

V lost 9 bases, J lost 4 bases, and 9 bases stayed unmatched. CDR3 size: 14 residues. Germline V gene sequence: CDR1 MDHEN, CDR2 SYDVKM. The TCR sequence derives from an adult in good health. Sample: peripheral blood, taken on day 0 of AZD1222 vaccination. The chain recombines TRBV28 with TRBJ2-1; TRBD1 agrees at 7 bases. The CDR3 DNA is TGTGCCAGTTCCCGGGACAGCATTTACAATGAGCAGTTCTTC. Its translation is CASSRDSIYNEQFF.